The T cell receptor beta chain under discussion was sequenced for a study of Ad26.COV2.S vaccination and SARS-CoV-2 variants. About the study: The authors gave Ad26.COV2.S intramuscularly, either once or twice 56 days apart. Broader study findings: Post-vaccination breadth of spike-specific CD8+ and CD4+ T cell responses was reportedly substantial.

As to treatment: roughly 18 received Ad26.COV2.S at low or high dose, single or two shots; roughly five received placebo; per-sample allocation not given. On day 63 after the first injection, vaccine and placebo recipients gave samples. This adult donor, from Boston, was 18-55 years old. Losses at the gene ends were 3 bases for V and 1 base for J; bases not matched to a gene: 6. This CDR3 region has 16 residues. CDR1 and CDR2 from the germline V gene are MNHNS and SASEGT. This clone was recorded only once. Its target is not known. Method: immunoSEQ multiplex PCR; TCRdb's copy keeps in-frame clones and lacks some. The table includes about 460,000 clones, 80% to 90% detected once.

Sequenced material: peripheral blood, taken in a trial of Ad26.COV2.S vaccine versus placebo. This TCR derives from a person between 18 and 65 years old who received the Ad26.COV2.S COVID-19 vaccine or a placebo. The gene calls are TRBV6-1 and TRBJ2-3, with 8 nucleotides matching TRBD1. This chain's CDR3 is CASSDPDRVGTDTQYF. CDR3 DNA sequence: TGTGCCAGCAGTGATCCGGACAGGGTGGGCACAGATACGCAGTATTTT.